The 32 T cell receptor beta chains presented below share a single source sample, sequenced in a study of patients and donors after allogeneic stem cell transplantation. MiXCR, run by TCRdb on the RT-PCR reads, gives a single entry per CDR3 protein. Here the sample spans 100,000 to 120,000 distinct CDR3 sequences, 35% being singletons. Sequencing input: blood, either unsorted or a sorted T cell fraction (not recorded which). The receptor set was obtained from a human donor who was either an allogeneic HSCT recipient or a stem cell or donor lymphocyte infusion donor (not recorded which). It is not recorded whose cells these are; they may come from a transplant donor.

This chain joins TRBV15 and TRBJ2-1; no reliable D call. Germline assignment: CDR1 LNHNV and CDR2 YYDKDF (reference sequence). V was trimmed by 0 bases and J by 5 bases, leaving 8 bases between them. The CDR3 loop spans 14 amino acids. The CDR3 loop is CATSRDPGNNEQFF. CDR3 sequence (DNA): TGTGCCACCAGCAGAGATCCAGGCAACAATGAGCAGTTCTTC.

The chain employs TRBV20-1 and TRBJ1-2; 8 bases fit TRBD1. CDR3 length equals 11 residues. The germline gives CDR1 DFQATT, CDR2 SNEGSKA (reference sequence). J gave up 7 bases and V 6 bases, and 4 bases lay outside the gene matches. The CDR3 DNA follows: TGCAGTGCCCGGACAGGGCTTGGCTACACCTTC. It yields the protein CSARTGLGYTF.

This clonotype was counted a single time. This chain joins TRBV4-2 and TRBJ2-2; no reliable D call. Germline-derived CDR1 and CDR2 are LGHNA and YNFKEQ. The ends were cut back, 3 bases at V and 1 base at J, with 9 bases in the middle. The CDR3 covers 15 residues. CDR3 in DNA: TGTGCCAGCAGCCAGCCGTCGGGGAACACCGGGGAGCTGTTTTTT. Translation: CASSQPSGNTGELFF.

There are a few counts of this clonotype. V and J are TRBV29-1 and TRBJ1-1; D not resolved. V gave up 6 bases and J gave up 1 base, with 18 bases separating them. This CDR3 comprises 15 residues. Germline V gene data show CDR1 as SQVTM and CDR2 as ANQGSEA. The CDR3 is CSVKGYFRGNTEAFF. CDR3 in DNA: TGCAGCGTCAAAGGGTATTTCCGGGGGAACACTGAAGCTTTCTTT. Drawing the rest from reference TRBV29-1 and TRBJ1-1, the complete variable domain is SAVISQKPSRDICQRGTSLTIQCQVDSQVTMMFWYRQQPGQSLTLIATANQGSEATYESGFVIDKFPISRPNLTFSTLTVSNMSPEDSSIYLCSVKGYFRGNTEAFFGQGTRLTVV.

This clonotype has a handful of counts. The chain carries TRBV10-3 and TRBJ1-2; a weak D match, TRBD1 (5 bases). The germline V and J ends were trimmed by 0 bases and 4 bases, with 12 bases remaining between them. CDR3 size: 15 residues. Germline CDR1 is ENHRY and CDR2 is SYGVKD. CDR3 amino acids: CAISESRDSGYGYTF. CDR3 bases: TGTGCCATCAGTGAGTCCAGGGACTCGGGCTATGGCTACACCTTC.

The chain carries TRBV20-1 and TRBJ1-5, with a weak D call TRBD1 (5 bases). This CDR3 has 12 residues. Trimming pared 1 base from V and 5 bases from J, leaving 6 bases between. Germline loops: CDR1 DFQATT, CDR2 SNEGSKA (reference sequence). DNA of the CDR3: TGCAGTGCTAGAGTGGGGGATCAGCCCCAGCATTTT. Residues: CSARVGDQPQHF.

This clonotype occurred once. This chain uses TRBV5-6 with TRBJ2-1; no clear D gene. Germline CDR1 reads SGHDT; CDR2 reads YYEEEE. The CDR3 loop spans 16 amino acids. Trimming pared 0 bases from V and 6 bases from J, leaving 16 bases between. CDR3 DNA: TGTGCCAGCAGCTTGGCCTGGCCCCAAGGTTTCAATGAGCAGTTCTTC. Protein sequence: CASSLAWPQGFNEQFF.

This clonotype was counted once. V gene TRBV5-1 combines with J gene TRBJ2-7; the D is unclear. From germline, CDR1 is SGHRS and CDR2 YFSETQ. V gave up 4 bases and J gave up 2 bases, with 7 bases separating them. There are 12 residues in the CDR3. The CDR3 DNA reads as TGCGCCAGCAGCGTCGGCACCTACGAGCAGTACTTC. Its protein product is CASSVGTYEQYF.

The rearrangement uses TRBV6-2 or TRBV6-3 and TRBJ2-7; possibly TRBD1 for D (5 bases). Per germline, CDR1 MNHEY and CDR2 SVGEGT. V lost 0 bases and J lost 2, with 11 bases in between. The length of the CDR3 is 15 residues. CDR3 loop: CASSYSTAPAYEQYF. The CDR3 nucleotides read TGTGCCAGCAGTTACTCGACAGCGCCTGCCTACGAGCAGTACTTC.

The chain is built from TRBV29-1 and TRBJ2-7; D is unresolved. Germline CDR1 SQVTM, CDR2 ANQGSEA. V was clipped by 4 bases and J by 2 bases, with 12 bases between them. There are 13 residues in the CDR3. The DNA of the CDR3 is TGCAGCGTTGTTTCCCCTGATACCTACGAGCAGTACTTC. Its translation is CSVVSPDTYEQYF.

This clonotype was seen more than once but under ten times. CDR3 in amino acids: CATGTPSTDTQYF. The CDR3 DNA reads as TGTGCCACCGGGACACCTAGCACAGATACGCAGTATTTT. The rearrangement uses TRBV24-1 and TRBJ2-3, with a tentative D call TRBD1 (6 bases). CDR3 length: 13 amino acids. Germline V gene sequence: CDR1 KGHDR, CDR2 SFDVKD. The V and J ends lost 9 bases and 0 bases respectively, with 9 bases between them.

The J gene is TRBJ2-1, the V gene TRBV6-5; TRBD2 matches 8 bases. The J segment lost 4 bases and the V segment lost 2 bases, leaving 4 bases of the junction unmatched. There are 15 residues in the CDR3. CDR1 is MNHEY and CDR2 is SVGAGI in the germline V gene. For the CDR3, the DNA is TGTGCCAGCAGTTACACGGCTAGCGGGTACAATGAGCAGTTCTTC. It is translated as CASSYTASGYNEQFF.

There are a few counts of this clonotype. This chain links TRBV5-1 with TRBJ2-3, with TRBD2 identical over 9 bases. Trimming took 4 bases from V and 2 from J; bases not matched to a gene: 11. CDR1 is SGHRS, CDR2 YFSETQ, per germline. The CDR3 runs to 17 residues. CDR3 sequence reads: CASSAAGGFVFTDTQYF. DNA for the CDR3: TGCGCCAGCAGCGCAGCGGGAGGTTTCGTTTTCACAGATACGCAGTATTTT.

There are a few counts of this clonotype. The chain uses TRBV28 and TRBJ1-5, with no clear D. Between the trimmed V and J ends, which lost 7 bases and 4 bases, there was a span of 26 bases. This CDR3 is 18 amino acids long. Germline V CDR1 and CDR2: MDHEN, SYDVKM. CDR3 residues: CASTAPGGPRRLNQPQHF. CDR3 DNA sequence: TGTGCCAGCACCGCACCGGGTGGCCCCCGGAGGTTGAATCAGCCCCAGCATTTT.

This clonotype was seen a handful of times. This sequence joins TRBV7-9 and TRBJ1-5; 7 bases agree with TRBD1. The CDR3 is made up of 17 amino acids. Germline V gene data show CDR1 as SEHNR and CDR2 as FQNEAQ (reference sequence). V gave up 1 base and J gave up 4 bases; unmatched junction bases: 10. The CDR3 loop is CASSLGTGFLDNQPQHF. The CDR3 DNA follows: TGTGCCAGCAGCTTAGGGACAGGTTTCCTTGATAATCAGCCCCAGCATTTT. Variable domain in full (rest from reference TRBV7-9 and TRBJ1-5): DTGVSQNPRHKITKRGQNVTFRCDPISEHNRLYWYRQTLGQGPEFLTYFQNEAQLEKSRLLSDRFSAERPKGSFSTLEIQRTEQGDSAMYLCASSLGTGFLDNQPQHFGDGTRLSIL.

The chain employs TRBV20-1 and TRBJ2-3; TRBD2 is a possible D gene (5 bases). V was clipped by 0 bases and J by 1 base, with 11 bases between them. The CDR3 covers 15 residues. Germline V gene lookup returns CDR1 DFQATT and CDR2 SNEGSKA (reference sequence). CDR3 in DNA: TGCAGTGCTAGAGATAACTGGCGGGGCACAGATACGCAGTATTTT. This encodes CSARDNWRGTDTQYF.

This chain uses TRBV11-2 with TRBJ2-2; 8 nucleotides agree with TRBD2. The CDR3 is made up of 16 amino acids. The V segment lost 4 bases and the J segment 1 base; nucleotides outside the gene matches: 5. Germline V gene sequence: CDR1 SGHAT, CDR2 FQNNGV. CDR3 DNA: TGTGCCAGCAGCTCCACACTAGCGGTGAACACCGGGGAGCTGTTTTTT. This sequence encodes CASSSTLAVNTGELFF. Full variable domain (missing parts from reference TRBV11-2 and TRBJ2-2): EAGVAQSPRYKIIEKRQSVAFWCNPISGHATLYWYQQILGQGPKLLIQFQNNGVVDDSQLPKDRFSAERLKGVDSTLKIQPAKLEDSAVYLCASSSTLAVNTGELFFGEGSRLTVL.

The rearrangement uses TRBV10-3 and TRBJ2-7; possibly TRBD1 for D (6 bases). Germline CDR1 reads ENHRY; CDR2 reads SYGVKD. V was cut by 3 bases and J by 1 base, with 13 bases left in between. This CDR3 has 15 amino acids. DNA for the CDR3: TGTGCCATCAGTGACCTCAGGGGCGGATCCTACGAGCAGTACTTC. Encoded protein: CAISDLRGGSYEQYF.

DNA of the CDR3: TGTGCCAGCAGTCCTAGAATGACAGGGCCAGGAAACACCATATATTTT. It codes for CASSPRMTGPGNTIYF. The chain has TRBV12-3 or TRBV12-4 and TRBJ1-3, with TRBD1 matching 7 bases. V gave up 5 bases and J gave up 4 bases; unmatched junction bases: 11. The CDR3 is made up of 16 amino acids.

The V and J genes are TRBV12-3 or TRBV12-4 and TRBJ1-2; possibly TRBD1 for D (5 bases). The CDR3 is 14 residues long. Trimming cost V 7 bases and J 1 base, with 13 bases left between them. CDR3 sequence (DNA): TGTGCCAGCACCTCCCAGACAGTTAACTATGGCTACACCTTC. The encoded protein is CASTSQTVNYGYTF.

The chain recombines TRBV4-2 with TRBJ2-7, with 7 bases matching TRBD1. Germline V lookup: CDR1 LGHNA, CDR2 YNFKEQ. This CDR3 comprises 17 residues. Trimming removed 0 bases from V and 2 bases from J; junction bases left unmatched: 10. The CDR3 loop reads CASSQEMWGTETYEQYF. CDR3 DNA sequence: TGTGCCAGCAGCCAAGAGATGTGGGGGACAGAGACCTACGAGCAGTACTTC.

The DNA for the CDR3 is TGTGCCAGCACCCCCGTCCGGTGGGGGGCCGCTAGCAATCAGCCCCAGCATTTT. Protein sequence: CASTPVRWGAASNQPQHF. The V call is TRBV6-2 or TRBV6-3, the J call TRBJ1-5, with D possibly being TRBD1 (6 bases). The CDR3 contains 18 residues. The V end lost 7 bases, the J end lost 0 bases, and 22 bases lay between the germline ends. Per the germline V gene, CDR1 is MNHEY and CDR2 is SVGEGT.

The gene calls are TRBV4-3 and TRBJ2-7; no firm D call. Trimming pared 0 bases from V and 4 bases from J, leaving 13 bases between. Germline V gene data show CDR1 as LGHNA and CDR2 as YSLEER. There are 15 residues in the CDR3. The CDR3 region has the DNA TGCGCCAGCAGCCAAGATCGGGCTCCCATATACGAGCAGTACTTC. Its translation is CASSQDRAPIYEQYF.

The chain combines TRBV6-2 or TRBV6-3 with TRBJ2-2, with a tentative D call TRBD2 (5 bases). Trimming pared 4 bases from V and 8 bases from J, leaving 5 bases between. Germline V gene lookup returns CDR1 MNHEY and CDR2 SVGEGT. CDR3 length: 11 residues. CDR3 bases: TGTGCCAGCAGTTCGGGAGGGGAGCTGTTTTTT. Residues: CASSSGGELFF.

J is TRBJ2-7 and V is TRBV10-3, with D hard to call. The V gene's germline CDR1 is ENHRY and CDR2 SYGVKD. Trimming pared 3 bases from V and 3 bases from J, leaving 6 bases between. CDR3 length: 12 amino acids. As DNA, the CDR3 is TGTGCCATCAGTGACTCCGGCTACGAGCAGTACTTC. It is translated as CAISDSGYEQYF.

V gene TRBV10-3 combines with J gene TRBJ1-1, with TRBD1 as a possible D gene (5 bases). Trimming stripped 8 bases from V and 5 bases from J, with 12 bases between. The germline V gene encodes CDR1 ENHRY and CDR2 SYGVKD. The CDR3 has 12 amino acids. The CDR3 sequence: CAIGGAVTEAFF. CDR3 DNA: TGTGCCATCGGCGGGGCGGTAACTGAAGCTTTCTTT.

This chain uses TRBV5-1 with TRBJ2-3, with D perhaps TRBD2 (6 bases). Germline values: CDR1 SGHRS, CDR2 YFSETQ. The CDR3 length is 17 residues. Trimming removed 0 bases at V and 2 bases at J, with 16 bases between. CDR3 residues: CASSLGWRRALTDTQYF. CDR3 DNA sequence: TGCGCCAGCAGCTTGGGTTGGCGGAGGGCCCTCACAGATACGCAGTATTTT.

This clonotype was seen a few times. This chain links TRBV4-1 with TRBJ1-1, with 8 bases matching TRBD1. This CDR3 comprises 15 residues. Germline loops: CDR1 MGHRA, CDR2 YSYEKL. Germline trimming cut 0 bases from V and 5 bases from J; bases unmatched to any gene: 5. The CDR3 nucleotides are TGCGCCAGCAGCCAAGAGGGCAGGGGGCGAACTGAAGCTTTCTTT. Its protein is CASSQEGRGRTEAFF.

This sequence joins TRBV4-3 and TRBJ1-5, with 7 bases matching TRBD1. V shed 1 base and J 5 bases; nucleotides not matched to a gene: 11. This CDR3 has 17 amino acids. Germline V lookup: CDR1 LGHNA, CDR2 YSLEER. The DNA for the CDR3 is TGCGCCAGCAGCCAAGTTGTAGGGGGCGAGACCTATCAGCCCCAGCATTTT. Its protein is CASSQVVGGETYQPQHF.

The rearrangement uses TRBV5-1 and TRBJ2-3; D is perhaps TRBD1 (6 bases). The V end was cut by 1 base, the J end by 0 bases, with 6 bases between. This CDR3 comprises 14 residues. Germline V gives CDR1 SGHRS, CDR2 YFSETQ. The CDR3 DNA reads as TGCGCCAGCAGCTTGACAGGGAGCACAGATACGCAGTATTTT. Translating gives CASSLTGSTDTQYF.

The chain has TRBV24-1 and TRBJ2-1; D is uncertain. The CDR3 loop spans 11 amino acids. V was clipped by 9 bases and J by 5 bases, with 7 bases between them. Germline V lookup: CDR1 KGHDR, CDR2 SFDVKD. CDR3: CATAQHNEQFF. The CDR3 DNA sequence: TGTGCCACCGCCCAACACAATGAGCAGTTCTTC.

The chain uses TRBV20-1 and TRBJ1-5, with D hard to call. The CDR3 has 12 residues. V was pared by 0 bases and J by 0 bases, with 0 bases between. Germline assignment: CDR1 DFQATT and CDR2 SNEGSKA (reference sequence). CDR3 in amino acids: CSARDSNQPQHF. The CDR3 nucleotides are TGCAGTGCTAGAGATAGCAATCAGCCCCAGCATTTT.